The TCR beta chain described here comes from a study of shared clonotypes between healthy human individuals. Study outcomes and limitations: Generation probabilities of non-shared clonotypes were lower (relative to those shared by all four donors). Donor clonotype sharing was expected to depend on sequencing depth. Rarefaction analysis demonstrated incomplete sorted-subset sequencing notwithstanding large depth.

J was trimmed by 3 bases and V by 4 bases; bases with no gene match: 3. The CDR3 loop spans 13 amino acids. Germline V CDR1 and CDR2: SGHTA, FQGTGA. Several immunoSEQ 96-well plates shared each subset's DNA, each plate a replicate. Assay: immunoSEQ multiplex PCR; the TCRdb copy retains only in-frame clones and omits some. The sample consists of roughly 500,000 clones, 90% to 97% of them appearing once. A note on this clone: Antigen: not known.

The chain links TRBV7-3 to TRBJ2-7, with 7 bases identical to TRBD1. The source of this sequence is a woman between 25 and 40 years old in good health. Sequenced material: naive CD4+ T cells sorted from blood. Subset reported: CD45RA+ positively selected. The CDR3 loop reads CASSSGQIYEQYF. The DNA of the CDR3 is TGTGCCAGCAGCTCGGGACAGATCTACGAGCAGTACTTC.